These T cell receptor beta chains were read from a single sample in a study of neurological immune-mediated disorders. TCRdb independently ran MiXCR on the 5' RACE reads; one entry per CDR3 protein. The sample shows around 46,000 distinct CDR3 sequences, about 2% of them seen only once. Source material: PBMCs. The receptors come from a woman aged 40 to 50 with multiple sclerosis. CDR3s leave out the opening cysteine and the closing phenylalanine or tryptophan. The order of the fields is CDR3 protein, V gene, J gene, D gene, CDR3 length. D genes are given only for firm matches.

CDR3aa: ASSPRGHLQSYT
v_gene: TRBV9
j_gene: TRBJ1-2
d_gene: NA
len: 12

CDR3aa: ASSFPGLLNIQY
v_gene: TRBV5-4
j_gene: TRBJ2-4
d_gene: NA
len: 12

CDR3aa: ASSLTGGISYEQY
v_gene: TRBV7-3
j_gene: TRBJ2-7
d_gene: TRBD2
len: 13

CDR3aa: SVPGASHTGELF
v_gene: TRBV29-1
j_gene: TRBJ2-2
d_gene: NA
len: 12

CDR3aa: ASSFKNTEAF
v_gene: TRBV7-2
j_gene: TRBJ1-1
d_gene: NA
len: 10

CDR3aa: ASSQGWSDQPQH
v_gene: TRBV19
j_gene: TRBJ1-5
d_gene: NA
len: 12

CDR3aa: ASRPTSGGADTQY
v_gene: TRBV5-1
j_gene: TRBJ2-3
d_gene: TRBD2
len: 13

CDR3aa: SATGGANEQF
v_gene: TRBV20-1
j_gene: TRBJ2-1
d_gene: TRBD2
len: 10

CDR3aa: ASSLLQGVGDGYT
v_gene: TRBV5-1
j_gene: TRBJ1-2
d_gene: NA
len: 13

CDR3aa: ASSPSAGTVNTEAF
v_gene: TRBV18
j_gene: TRBJ1-1
d_gene: TRBD1
len: 14

CDR3aa: ASRRTGGNFNYGYT
v_gene: TRBV4-2
j_gene: TRBJ1-2
d_gene: TRBD1
len: 14

CDR3aa: ASSLARGVETQY
v_gene: TRBV7-8
j_gene: TRBJ2-5
d_gene: NA
len: 12

CDR3aa: SARDKGRGYNEQF
v_gene: TRBV20-1
j_gene: TRBJ2-1
d_gene: NA
len: 13

CDR3aa: ASSLRDTDSPLH
v_gene: TRBV5-1
j_gene: TRBJ1-6
d_gene: NA
len: 12

CDR3aa: SARGLAGGSSYEQY
v_gene: TRBV20-1
j_gene: TRBJ2-7
d_gene: TRBD2
len: 14

CDR3aa: ASSPRSYEQY
v_gene: TRBV12-3/TRBV12-4
j_gene: TRBJ2-7
d_gene: NA
len: 10

CDR3aa: ASSPRETQY
v_gene: TRBV7-9
j_gene: TRBJ2-5
d_gene: NA
len: 9

CDR3aa: ASSYASNTGELF
v_gene: TRBV6-5
j_gene: TRBJ2-2
d_gene: NA
len: 12

CDR3aa: ASSEYLDLEGNQPQH
v_gene: TRBV2
j_gene: TRBJ1-5
d_gene: NA
len: 15

CDR3aa: ASSERTGQETQY
v_gene: TRBV2
j_gene: TRBJ2-5
d_gene: TRBD1
len: 12

CDR3aa: SVDGPNEKLF
v_gene: TRBV29-1
j_gene: TRBJ1-4
d_gene: NA
len: 10

CDR3aa: ASSEVGGGARTDTQY
v_gene: TRBV2
j_gene: TRBJ2-3
d_gene: TRBD2
len: 15

CDR3aa: ASSEQDLTEQF
v_gene: TRBV2
j_gene: TRBJ2-1
d_gene: NA
len: 11

CDR3aa: ASSGGTGVTDTQY
v_gene: TRBV5-5
j_gene: TRBJ2-3
d_gene: TRBD1
len: 13

CDR3aa: SARVSGGRVSYNEQF
v_gene: TRBV20-1
j_gene: TRBJ2-1
d_gene: TRBD2
len: 15

CDR3aa: ASSRVVNTEAF
v_gene: TRBV5-1
j_gene: TRBJ1-1
d_gene: NA
len: 11

CDR3aa: SFRGPTVATAF
v_gene: TRBV29-1
j_gene: TRBJ1-1
d_gene: NA
len: 11

CDR3aa: ASSPVQDNEQF
v_gene: TRBV18
j_gene: TRBJ2-1
d_gene: NA
len: 11

CDR3aa: SASVDRYSYEQY
v_gene: TRBV20-1
j_gene: TRBJ2-7
d_gene: NA
len: 12

CDR3aa: ASSLGRERADTQY
v_gene: TRBV7-6
j_gene: TRBJ2-3
d_gene: NA
len: 13

CDR3aa: ASSRAENTEAF
v_gene: TRBV5-1
j_gene: TRBJ1-1
d_gene: NA
len: 11

CDR3aa: SAQPGTTNTEAF
v_gene: TRBV20-1
j_gene: TRBJ1-1
d_gene: NA
len: 12

CDR3aa: ASSIGTSGQETQY
v_gene: TRBV5-1
j_gene: TRBJ2-5
d_gene: TRBD2
len: 13

CDR3aa: ASSLVPGGEETQY
v_gene: TRBV5-1
j_gene: TRBJ2-5
d_gene: NA
len: 13

CDR3aa: ASSEGRSSYT
v_gene: TRBV25-1
j_gene: TRBJ1-2
d_gene: NA
len: 10

CDR3aa: ASSDPVPGIEQF
v_gene: TRBV25-1
j_gene: TRBJ2-1
d_gene: NA
len: 12

CDR3aa: SVRLGGRYEQY
v_gene: TRBV29-1
j_gene: TRBJ2-7
d_gene: NA
len: 11

CDR3aa: ASTRGVGPQY
v_gene: TRBV6-5
j_gene: TRBJ2-7
d_gene: NA
len: 10

CDR3aa: ASRLRQGINEQY
v_gene: TRBV5-1
j_gene: TRBJ2-7
d_gene: TRBD1
len: 12

CDR3aa: ASSLVPTGGEAF
v_gene: TRBV12-3/TRBV12-4
j_gene: TRBJ1-1
d_gene: TRBD1
len: 12

CDR3aa: SARETLGTEAF
v_gene: TRBV20-1
j_gene: TRBJ1-1
d_gene: NA
len: 11

CDR3aa: ASSTFSGAYNEQF
v_gene: TRBV5-1
j_gene: TRBJ2-1
d_gene: TRBD2
len: 13

CDR3aa: ASSLGGQDNQPQH
v_gene: TRBV5-1
j_gene: TRBJ1-5
d_gene: TRBD1
len: 13

CDR3aa: SAPSGGDRTDTQY
v_gene: TRBV20-1
j_gene: TRBJ2-3
d_gene: TRBD2
len: 13

CDR3aa: SAPTWAGTDTQY
v_gene: TRBV20-1
j_gene: TRBJ2-3
d_gene: NA
len: 12

CDR3aa: ASSRSGGGNTGELF
v_gene: TRBV5-5
j_gene: TRBJ2-2
d_gene: TRBD2
len: 14

CDR3aa: ASSPGTGGFLNTEAF
v_gene: TRBV5-1
j_gene: TRBJ1-1
d_gene: TRBD1
len: 15

CDR3aa: ASSPTQGSGTEAF
v_gene: TRBV7-6
j_gene: TRBJ1-1
d_gene: NA
len: 13

CDR3aa: ASSLGWGDQPQH
v_gene: TRBV5-1
j_gene: TRBJ1-5
d_gene: NA
len: 12

CDR3aa: ATSTNRGPPLH
v_gene: TRBV15
j_gene: TRBJ1-6
d_gene: TRBD1
len: 11

CDR3aa: ASSPSPGQGVSYGYT
v_gene: TRBV9
j_gene: TRBJ1-2
d_gene: TRBD1
len: 15

CDR3aa: ASSPRDGWKSEAF
v_gene: TRBV5-1
j_gene: TRBJ1-1
d_gene: NA
len: 13

CDR3aa: ASSVQAPGADTQY
v_gene: TRBV5-1
j_gene: TRBJ2-3
d_gene: NA
len: 13

CDR3aa: SASGGSSDTQY
v_gene: TRBV20-1
j_gene: TRBJ2-3
d_gene: NA
len: 11

CDR3aa: ASSAGLAGGGDTQY
v_gene: TRBV5-6
j_gene: TRBJ2-3
d_gene: TRBD2
len: 14

CDR3aa: SARDPAGLIGRQY
v_gene: TRBV20-1
j_gene: TRBJ2-7
d_gene: NA
len: 13

CDR3aa: ATSRARGATNEKLF
v_gene: TRBV15
j_gene: TRBJ1-4
d_gene: TRBD1
len: 14

CDR3aa: SARDIGTGQGEAF
v_gene: TRBV20-1
j_gene: TRBJ1-1
d_gene: TRBD1
len: 13

CDR3aa: ASSLGRDYEQY
v_gene: TRBV7-2
j_gene: TRBJ2-7
d_gene: NA
len: 11